This T cell receptor beta chain appears in the sequencing data of a study of blood T cell repertoires in COVID-19. Study in general: COVID-19 samples, acute and convalescent, were from the United States, Italy and Spain. T cells, B-cell-depleted T cells, or PBMCs provided the cDNA or gDNA that served as material.

V lost 4 bases to trimming and J lost 6 bases; unmatched junction nucleotides: 4. This CDR3 is built from 14 residues. Germline V gene sequence: CDR1 SGHDT, CDR2 YYEEEE. In the authors' methods: Reference gene primer amplification gave nucleated cell count estimates. TCRdb's copy holds only in-frame clones and misses some; the assay was immunoSEQ multiplex PCR. V and J calls and clone size follow that table, whereas D and trimming were derived from the DNA. This table has 150,000 to 200,000 clones, approximately 79% appearing once. The TCR was taken from a woman aged 70-85 years with acute or convalescent COVID-19. Material for sequencing was peripheral blood. The rearrangement links TRBV5-6 to TRBJ2-2; the match to TRBD1 covers 9 bases. The CDR3, as DNA: TGTGCCAGCAGCCCGGACAGGGGAGCCGGGGAGCTGTTTTTT. Amino acid sequence: CASSPDRGAGELFF.